The rows below give T cell receptor beta chains drawn from one sample of a study of response to subunit inactivated influenza vaccine. TCRdb processed the RT-PCR reads anew with MiXCR; each CDR3 protein has one entry. The table lists around 520,000 distinct CDR3 sequences, about 11% of them singletons, with roughly 10% in the top ten. The sample was PBMCs from blood, taken on the day of vaccination. These receptor sequences come from a middle-aged man who received an inactivated influenza vaccine. The CDR3 runs from the conserved cysteine through the conserved F or W. Each record gives: V gene, clone size, J gene, D gene, CDR3 DNA, CDR3 protein. The D gene is left open where the match is weak. Expanded clones are given a class, and other clones once, few, many or no size at all.

v_gene: TRBV28; abundance: -; j_gene: TRBJ2-2; d_gene: -; CDR3nt: TGTGCCAGCAGTTTTCCCCACTGGGGCGGGGAGCTGTTTTTT; CDR3aa: CASSFPHWGGELFF
v_gene: TRBV20-1; abundance: -; j_gene: TRBJ2-3; d_gene: TRBD2; CDR3nt: TGCAGTGCCCGACTAGCGGGAGGAAGTTATACGCAGTATTTT; CDR3aa: CSARLAGGSYTQYF
v_gene: TRBV5-1; abundance: few; j_gene: TRBJ1-6; d_gene: -; CDR3nt: TGCGCCAGCAGCTTGGAATGGGGTAATTCACCCCTCCACTTT; CDR3aa: CASSLEWGNSPLHF
v_gene: TRBV7-2; abundance: -; j_gene: TRBJ2-1; d_gene: TRBD1; CDR3nt: TGTGCCAGCAGCTTAGTCCGGGACAGATATGAGCAGTTCTTC; CDR3aa: CASSLVRDRYEQFF
v_gene: TRBV4-2; abundance: few; j_gene: TRBJ2-5; d_gene: TRBD2; CDR3nt: TGTGCCAGCAGCCAAGACGGTGCGGGAGGGAAAGAGACCCAGTACTTC; CDR3aa: CASSQDGAGGKETQYF
v_gene: TRBV24-1; abundance: few; j_gene: TRBJ2-3; d_gene: -; CDR3nt: TGTGCCACCAGTGATTTGAAGGGCAGGGGACTACCAGATACGCAGTATTTT; CDR3aa: CATSDLKGRGLPDTQYF
v_gene: TRBV5-1; abundance: -; j_gene: TRBJ2-5; d_gene: TRBD2; CDR3nt: TGCGCCAGCAGTCTAGGACTAGCGGATCCCCAAGAGACCCAGTACTTC; CDR3aa: CASSLGLADPQETQYF
v_gene: TRBV28; abundance: -; j_gene: TRBJ2-3; d_gene: -; CDR3nt: TGTGCCAGCAGGACCCGGAGGGTAGGGGATGCCACAGATACGCAGTATTTT; CDR3aa: CASRTRRVGDATDTQYF
v_gene: TRBV20-1; abundance: -; j_gene: TRBJ2-3; d_gene: TRBD2; CDR3nt: TGCAGTGAGAGGGGGCTAGCGGGAGGGCTCGATACGCAGTATTTT; CDR3aa: CSERGLAGGLDTQYF
v_gene: TRBV5-1; abundance: few; j_gene: TRBJ1-3; d_gene: TRBD1; CDR3nt: TGCGCCAGCAGCTTGGAAGGGGGCGGGAGCACCATATATTTT; CDR3aa: CASSLEGGGSTIYF
v_gene: TRBV6-7; abundance: few; j_gene: TRBJ1-1; d_gene: -; CDR3nt: TGTGCCAGCAGTCAACAGGTTTTGAACACTGAAGCTTTCTTT; CDR3aa: CASSQQVLNTEAFF
v_gene: TRBV20-1; abundance: many; j_gene: TRBJ2-3; d_gene: -; CDR3nt: TGCAGTGCTAGATGGGGGCGTCGCACAGATACGCAGTATTTT; CDR3aa: CSARWGRRTDTQYF
v_gene: TRBV5-1; abundance: -; j_gene: TRBJ2-5; d_gene: -; CDR3nt: TGCGCCAGCAGCCCCTGGGACGTTCAAGAGACCCAGTACTTC; CDR3aa: CASSPWDVQETQYF
v_gene: TRBV28; abundance: many; j_gene: TRBJ2-7; d_gene: TRBD1; CDR3nt: TGTGCCAGCAGAAAGGGACAGTCCCTCTACGAGCAGTACTTC; CDR3aa: CASRKGQSLYEQYF
v_gene: TRBV7-2; abundance: many; j_gene: TRBJ1-3; d_gene: -; CDR3nt: TGTGCCAGCAGCGAGCTCCCCGAGGCAGCGGGAAACACCATATATTTT; CDR3aa: CASSELPEAAGNTIYF
v_gene: TRBV24-1; abundance: few; j_gene: TRBJ2-5; d_gene: -; CDR3nt: TGTGCCACCAGTGAGGGGACCGGGACCTTAAGAGAGACCCAGTACTTC; CDR3aa: CATSEGTGTLRETQYF
v_gene: TRBV6-2/TRBV6-3; abundance: -; j_gene: TRBJ2-7; d_gene: TRBD2; CDR3nt: TGTGCCAGCAGTTACCCCTCGACTAGCGGGTATTCCTACGAGCAGTACTTC; CDR3aa: CASSYPSTSGYSYEQYF
v_gene: TRBV4-2; abundance: few; j_gene: TRBJ1-3; d_gene: -; CDR3nt: TGTGCCAGCAGCCAAGATAAGCGAAACACCATATATTTT; CDR3aa: CASSQDKRNTIYF
v_gene: TRBV6-1; abundance: few; j_gene: TRBJ2-2; d_gene: TRBD2; CDR3nt: TGTGCCAGCAGCCCCTTTAGCGGGGGGGCGTACACCGGGGAGCTGTTTTTT; CDR3aa: CASSPFSGGAYTGELFF
v_gene: TRBV20-1; abundance: -; j_gene: TRBJ2-1; d_gene: -; CDR3nt: TGCAGTGCCAACCGGGACCAAACTCGAAATGAGCAGTTCTTC; CDR3aa: CSANRDQTRNEQFF
v_gene: TRBV5-5; abundance: -; j_gene: TRBJ2-1; d_gene: TRBD2; CDR3nt: TGTGCCAGCCAGCGGGATCCGATGTACCAAGAGACCCAGTTCTTC; CDR3aa: CASQRDPMYQETQFF
v_gene: TRBV15; abundance: -; j_gene: TRBJ2-7; d_gene: TRBD1; CDR3nt: TGTGCCACCAGCAGGGCGGGACAGGGTGCCGACGAGCAGTACTTC; CDR3aa: CATSRAGQGADEQYF
v_gene: TRBV10-1; abundance: -; j_gene: TRBJ2-1; d_gene: -; CDR3nt: TGCGCCACCAGTGTAACTATGAGCTCCTACAATGAGCAGTTCTTC; CDR3aa: CATSVTMSSYNEQFF
v_gene: TRBV15; abundance: few; j_gene: TRBJ2-7; d_gene: -; CDR3nt: TGTGCCACCAGCAGAGGAAGCGGTACCCTCTACGAGCAGTACTTC; CDR3aa: CATSRGSGTLYEQYF
v_gene: TRBV6-5; abundance: -; j_gene: TRBJ2-7; d_gene: -; CDR3nt: TGTGCCAGCAGTTATGGGACCGAGAACGAGCAGTACTTC; CDR3aa: CASSYGTENEQYF
v_gene: TRBV29-1; abundance: few; j_gene: TRBJ2-5; d_gene: -; CDR3nt: TGCAGCGTCTGGGACTTTTGGGAGAAAGAGACCCAGTACTTC; CDR3aa: CSVWDFWEKETQYF
v_gene: TRBV7-2; abundance: -; j_gene: TRBJ2-1; d_gene: TRBD2; CDR3nt: TGTGCCAGCAGCGTCAGTCTAGCGGGCAATGAGCAGTTCTTC; CDR3aa: CASSVSLAGNEQFF
v_gene: TRBV28; abundance: few; j_gene: TRBJ1-2; d_gene: TRBD1; CDR3nt: TGTGCCAGCAGCCCCCGGACAGGCCACCGTGGCACCTTC; CDR3aa: CASSPRTGHRGTF
v_gene: TRBV9; abundance: -; j_gene: TRBJ2-3; d_gene: -; CDR3nt: TGTGCCAGCAGCGTAGTGGAGCGGGAAGGGGGTACGCAGTATTTT; CDR3aa: CASSVVEREGGTQYF
v_gene: TRBV5-1; abundance: many; j_gene: TRBJ2-7; d_gene: -; CDR3nt: TGCGCCAGCAGCGGCCAGGGAAAATACGAGCAGTACTTC; CDR3aa: CASSGQGKYEQYF
v_gene: TRBV7-2; abundance: -; j_gene: TRBJ2-3; d_gene: -; CDR3nt: TGTGCCAGCAGCTTAGCGCTTGGGAGAGATACGCAGTATTTT; CDR3aa: CASSLALGRDTQYF
v_gene: TRBV5-5; abundance: -; j_gene: TRBJ2-1; d_gene: TRBD1; CDR3nt: TGTGCCAGCAGCCCGGGGACAGGGTACTACAATGAGCAGTTCTTC; CDR3aa: CASSPGTGYYNEQFF
v_gene: TRBV20-1; abundance: -; j_gene: TRBJ1-1; d_gene: TRBD1; CDR3nt: TGCAGTGCTAGAGATCCGTGGGGGTTACAGGGGGCCACTGAAGCTTTCTTT; CDR3aa: CSARDPWGLQGATEAFF
v_gene: TRBV7-2; abundance: few; j_gene: TRBJ1-6; d_gene: -; CDR3nt: TGTGCCAGCAGCCCCCCCGGGACACCCGAGGCCCTCCACTTT; CDR3aa: CASSPPGTPEALHF
v_gene: TRBV25-1; abundance: -; j_gene: TRBJ2-1; d_gene: -; CDR3nt: TGTGCCAGCAGTGGGCTAGCGTGGGGTTCCTACAATGAGCAGTTCTTC; CDR3aa: CASSGLAWGSYNEQFF
v_gene: TRBV19; abundance: -; j_gene: TRBJ1-1; d_gene: -; CDR3nt: TGTGCCAGTTCGGACACTGGGGCGAACACTGAAGCTTTCTTT; CDR3aa: CASSDTGANTEAFF
v_gene: TRBV20-1; abundance: -; j_gene: TRBJ2-7; d_gene: -; CDR3nt: TGCAGTGCTAGAGGCCCAGGGGCCCCCTCCTACGAGCAGTACTTC; CDR3aa: CSARGPGAPSYEQYF
v_gene: TRBV29-1; abundance: -; j_gene: TRBJ2-1; d_gene: TRBD1; CDR3nt: TGCAGCGTTGGGACAGGGGGCTGGAATGAGCAGTTCTTC; CDR3aa: CSVGTGGWNEQFF
v_gene: TRBV6-2/TRBV6-3; abundance: -; j_gene: TRBJ2-7; d_gene: TRBD2; CDR3nt: TGTGCCAGCAGTTTAACCGGCGGGGGGGCCCCCTACGAGCAGTACTTC; CDR3aa: CASSLTGGGAPYEQYF
v_gene: TRBV28; abundance: few; j_gene: TRBJ2-2; d_gene: -; CDR3nt: TGTGCCAGCACCTTGGGCACCGGGGAGCTGTTTTTT; CDR3aa: CASTLGTGELFF
v_gene: TRBV20-1; abundance: -; j_gene: TRBJ2-3; d_gene: TRBD2; CDR3nt: TGCAGTGCAGCTAGCGGGAGATCGACAGATACGCAGTATTTT; CDR3aa: CSAASGRSTDTQYF
v_gene: TRBV5-1; abundance: -; j_gene: TRBJ2-7; d_gene: -; CDR3nt: TGCGCCAGCAAACTGGACATTGGGTATTACGAGCAGTACTTC; CDR3aa: CASKLDIGYYEQYF
v_gene: TRBV20-1; abundance: few; j_gene: TRBJ2-3; d_gene: -; CDR3nt: TGCAGTGGACGGGGGTTAAGCACAGATACGCAGTATTTT; CDR3aa: CSGRGLSTDTQYF
v_gene: TRBV30; abundance: few; j_gene: TRBJ2-2; d_gene: TRBD2; CDR3nt: TGTGCCTGGAGTGTTCCGACTAGCGGGAGGGTACGAACCGGGGAGCTGTTTTTT; CDR3aa: CAWSVPTSGRVRTGELFF
v_gene: TRBV2; abundance: -; j_gene: TRBJ2-2; d_gene: -; CDR3nt: TGTGCCAGCGGCCAGGAAGGGATAAAGACCGGGGAGCTGTTTTTT; CDR3aa: CASGQEGIKTGELFF
v_gene: TRBV6-5; abundance: many; j_gene: TRBJ2-7; d_gene: -; CDR3nt: TGTGCCAGCAGTTATTACGTAGACAGAAGCTACGACGAGCAGTACTTC; CDR3aa: CASSYYVDRSYDEQYF
v_gene: TRBV5-5; abundance: many; j_gene: TRBJ2-2; d_gene: -; CDR3nt: TGTGCCAGCAGCTTGGGCGCGGGGCGCGCCACCGGGGAGCTGTTTTTT; CDR3aa: CASSLGAGRATGELFF
v_gene: TRBV5-1; abundance: many; j_gene: TRBJ1-5; d_gene: TRBD1; CDR3nt: TGCGCCAGCAGCTCTACAGGGGAGAGCAATCAGCCCCAGCATTTT; CDR3aa: CASSSTGESNQPQHF
v_gene: TRBV7-6; abundance: few; j_gene: TRBJ2-3; d_gene: TRBD1; CDR3nt: TGTGCCAGCAGCTTAGCGCACAGGGGGAGATGGAGCACAGATACGCAGTATTTT; CDR3aa: CASSLAHRGRWSTDTQYF
v_gene: TRBV12-3/TRBV12-4; abundance: -; j_gene: TRBJ1-3; d_gene: TRBD1; CDR3nt: TGTGCCAGCATCCGACAGGGAGTCGGAAACACCATATATTTT; CDR3aa: CASIRQGVGNTIYF
v_gene: TRBV6-1; abundance: -; j_gene: TRBJ2-2; d_gene: -; CDR3nt: TGTGCCAGCACCACGCCGACGGGGCGGGACACCGGGGAGCTGTTTTTT; CDR3aa: CASTTPTGRDTGELFF